This T cell receptor (beta chain) derives from a study of blood T cell repertoires in COVID-19. Study details: T cells, B-cell-depleted T cells, or PBMCs supplied cDNA or gDNA.

CDR1 MNHEY and CDR2 SMNVEV come from the germline V gene (reference sequence). The CDR3 consists of 15 residues. V lost 5 bases and J 6 bases, leaving 18 bases between the germline ends. By sample share, this clone is medium-sized (0.01 to 0.1%). Per the authors' pipeline: By means of reference gene primer amplification, nucleated cell counts were estimated. TCRdb keeps only in-frame clones here, not all; method: immunoSEQ multiplex PCR. Clone size and V and J calls were adopted from that table, with D and trimming inferred from the DNA. The sample holds about 87,000 clones, roughly four fifths seen once.

The receptor was isolated from a woman aged 70 to 79 with acute or convalescent COVID-19. The V call is TRBV27, the J call TRBJ2-3; maybe TRBD1 (7 bases). Sequenced sample: peripheral blood. The CDR3 sequence is CASSTGDLRGDTQYF. The DNA of the CDR3 is TGTGCCAGCAGTACAGGGGACTTACGAGGCGATACGCAGTATTTT.